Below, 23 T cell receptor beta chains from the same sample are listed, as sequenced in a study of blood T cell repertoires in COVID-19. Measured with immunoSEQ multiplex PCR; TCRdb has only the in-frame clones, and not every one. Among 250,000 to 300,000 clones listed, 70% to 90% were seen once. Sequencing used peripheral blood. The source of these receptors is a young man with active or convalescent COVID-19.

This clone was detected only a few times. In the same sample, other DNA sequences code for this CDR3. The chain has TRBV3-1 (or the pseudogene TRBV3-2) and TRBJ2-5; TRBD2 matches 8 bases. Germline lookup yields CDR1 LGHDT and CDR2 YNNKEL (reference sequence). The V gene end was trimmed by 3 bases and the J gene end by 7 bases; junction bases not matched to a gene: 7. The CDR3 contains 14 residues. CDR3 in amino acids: CASSQAGGGGTQYF. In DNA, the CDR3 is TGTGCCAGCAGCCAGGCCGGGGGGGGCGGGACCCAGTACTTC.

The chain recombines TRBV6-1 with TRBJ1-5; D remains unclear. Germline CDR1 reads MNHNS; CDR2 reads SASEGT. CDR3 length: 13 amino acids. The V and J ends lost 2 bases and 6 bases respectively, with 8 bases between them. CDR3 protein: CASSENRIQPQHF. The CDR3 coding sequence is TGTGCCAGCAGTGAAAATAGAATTCAGCCCCAGCATTTT.

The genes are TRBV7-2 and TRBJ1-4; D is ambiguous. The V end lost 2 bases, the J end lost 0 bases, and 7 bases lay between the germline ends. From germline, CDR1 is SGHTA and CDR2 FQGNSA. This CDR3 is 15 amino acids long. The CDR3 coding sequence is TGTGCCAGCAGCTTATCCCTTGCAACTAATGAAAAACTGTTTTTT. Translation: CASSLSLATNEKLFF.

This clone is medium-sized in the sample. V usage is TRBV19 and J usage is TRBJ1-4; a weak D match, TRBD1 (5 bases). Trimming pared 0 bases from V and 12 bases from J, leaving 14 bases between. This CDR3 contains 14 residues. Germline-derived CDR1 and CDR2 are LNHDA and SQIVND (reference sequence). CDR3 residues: CASSIDSDTGQLFF. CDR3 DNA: TGTGCCAGTAGTATAGATTCGGACACCGGACAACTGTTTTTT.

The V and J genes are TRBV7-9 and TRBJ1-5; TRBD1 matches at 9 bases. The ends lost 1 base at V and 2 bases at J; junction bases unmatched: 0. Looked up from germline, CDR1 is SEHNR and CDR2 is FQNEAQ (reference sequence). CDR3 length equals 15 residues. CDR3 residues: CASSLGDRGNQPQHF. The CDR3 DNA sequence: TGTGCCAGCAGCTTAGGGGACAGGGGCAATCAGCCCCAGCATTTT.

The CDR3 loop is CASTLGGNEQFF. The CDR3 DNA sequence: TGTGCCAGCACTCTAGGGGGCAATGAGCAGTTCTTC. The V gene is TRBV7-2, the J gene TRBJ2-1, with D possibly TRBD1 on 6 matching bases. V lost 7 bases, J lost 6 bases, and 10 bases lay in between. The CDR3 covers 12 residues. Per germline, CDR1 SGHTA and CDR2 FQGNSA.

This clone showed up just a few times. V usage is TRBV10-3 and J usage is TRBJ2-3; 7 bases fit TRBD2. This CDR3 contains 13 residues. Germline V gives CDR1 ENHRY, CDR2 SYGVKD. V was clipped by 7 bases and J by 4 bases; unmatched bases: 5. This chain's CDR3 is CAIMAGAADTQYF. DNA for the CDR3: TGTGCCATCATGGCGGGAGCAGCAGATACGCAGTATTTT.

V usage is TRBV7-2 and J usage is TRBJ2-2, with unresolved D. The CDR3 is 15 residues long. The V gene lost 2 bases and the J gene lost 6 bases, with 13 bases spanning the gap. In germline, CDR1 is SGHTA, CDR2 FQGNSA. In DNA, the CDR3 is TGTGCCAGCAGCTTAAGGTCAAGCCAGGCCGGGGAGCTGTTTTTT. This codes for CASSLRSSQAGELFF.

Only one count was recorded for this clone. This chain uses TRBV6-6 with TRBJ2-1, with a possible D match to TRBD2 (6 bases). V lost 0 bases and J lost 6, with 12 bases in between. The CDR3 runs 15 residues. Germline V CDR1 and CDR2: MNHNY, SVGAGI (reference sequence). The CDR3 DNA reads TGTGCCAGCAGTTACTCGGGTAGCGGAGTCAATGAGCAGTTCTTC. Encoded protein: CASSYSGSGVNEQFF.

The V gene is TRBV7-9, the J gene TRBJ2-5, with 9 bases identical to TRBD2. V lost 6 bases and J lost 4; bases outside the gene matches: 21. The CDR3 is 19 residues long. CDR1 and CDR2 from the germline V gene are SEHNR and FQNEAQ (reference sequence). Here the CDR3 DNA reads TGTGCCAGCAGTACCCACCCTAAGGCTAGCGGGATCTTTGGAGAGACCCAGTACTTC. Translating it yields CASSTHPKASGIFGETQYF.

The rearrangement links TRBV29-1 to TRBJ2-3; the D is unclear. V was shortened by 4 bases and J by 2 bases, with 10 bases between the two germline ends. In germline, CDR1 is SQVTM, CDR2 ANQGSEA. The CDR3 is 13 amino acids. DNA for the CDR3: TGCAGCGTTGGTTTCGGGTACACAGATACGCAGTATTTT. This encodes CSVGFGYTDTQYF.

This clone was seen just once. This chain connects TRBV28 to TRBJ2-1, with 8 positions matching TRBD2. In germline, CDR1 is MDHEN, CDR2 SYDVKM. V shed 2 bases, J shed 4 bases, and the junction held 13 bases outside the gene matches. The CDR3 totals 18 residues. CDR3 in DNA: TGTGCCAGCAGTTTAAGGGCGAGCGGGGGCCGAATATACAATGAGCAGTTCTTC. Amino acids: CASSLRASGGRIYNEQFF.

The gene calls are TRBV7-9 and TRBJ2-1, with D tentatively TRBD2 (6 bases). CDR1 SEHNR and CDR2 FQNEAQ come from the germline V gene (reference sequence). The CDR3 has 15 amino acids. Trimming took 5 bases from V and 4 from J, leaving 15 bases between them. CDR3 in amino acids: CASSPTGTSYNEQFF. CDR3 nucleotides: TGTGCCAGCAGCCCAACCGGGACTTCGTACAATGAGCAGTTCTTC.

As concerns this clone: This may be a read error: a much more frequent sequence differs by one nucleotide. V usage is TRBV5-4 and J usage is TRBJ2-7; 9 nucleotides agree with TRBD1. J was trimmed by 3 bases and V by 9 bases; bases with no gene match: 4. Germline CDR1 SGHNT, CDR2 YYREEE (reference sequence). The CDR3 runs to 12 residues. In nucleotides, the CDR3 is TGTGCCACCTCGGGACAGGGCTACGAGCAGTACTTC. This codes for CATSGQGYEQYF.

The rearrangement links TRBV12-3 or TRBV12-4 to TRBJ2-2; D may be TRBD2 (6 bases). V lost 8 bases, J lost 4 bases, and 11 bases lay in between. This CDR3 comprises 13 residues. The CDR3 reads CASLRGGTGELFF. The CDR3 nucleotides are TGTGCCAGCCTCCGGGGAGGCACCGGGGAGCTGTTTTTT.

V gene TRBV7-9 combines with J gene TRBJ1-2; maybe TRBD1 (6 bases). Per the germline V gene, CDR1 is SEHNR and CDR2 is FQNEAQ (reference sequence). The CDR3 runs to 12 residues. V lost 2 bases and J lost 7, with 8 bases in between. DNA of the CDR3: TGTGCCAGCAGCTTACAGGGGACTGGCTACACCTTC. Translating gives CASSLQGTGYTF.

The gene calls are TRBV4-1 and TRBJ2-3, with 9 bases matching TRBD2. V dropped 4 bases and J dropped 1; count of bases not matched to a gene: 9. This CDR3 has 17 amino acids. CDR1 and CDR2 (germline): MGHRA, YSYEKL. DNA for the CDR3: TGCGCCAGCAGCCCTCCTGCGGCGGGGGGGCGCACAGATACGCAGTATTTT. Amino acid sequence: CASSPPAAGGRTDTQYF.

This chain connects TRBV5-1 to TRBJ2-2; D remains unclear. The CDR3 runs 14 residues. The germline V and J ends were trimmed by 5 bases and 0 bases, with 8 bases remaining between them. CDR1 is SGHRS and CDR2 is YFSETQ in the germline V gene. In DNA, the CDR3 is TGCGCCAGCAGACCAAGCGCGAACACCGGGGAGCTGTTTTTT. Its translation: CASRPSANTGELFF.

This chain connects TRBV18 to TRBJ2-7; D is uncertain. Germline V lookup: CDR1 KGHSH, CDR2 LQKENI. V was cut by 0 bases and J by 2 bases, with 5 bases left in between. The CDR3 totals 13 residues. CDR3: CASSPPQTYEQYF. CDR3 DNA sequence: TGTGCCAGCTCACCACCACAGACCTACGAGCAGTACTTC.

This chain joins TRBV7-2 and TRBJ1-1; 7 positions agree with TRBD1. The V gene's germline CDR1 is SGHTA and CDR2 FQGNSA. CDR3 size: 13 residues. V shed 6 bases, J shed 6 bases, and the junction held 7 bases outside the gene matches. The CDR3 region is CASSIQGFSEAFF. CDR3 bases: TGTGCCAGCAGTATACAGGGGTTCTCTGAAGCTTTCTTT.

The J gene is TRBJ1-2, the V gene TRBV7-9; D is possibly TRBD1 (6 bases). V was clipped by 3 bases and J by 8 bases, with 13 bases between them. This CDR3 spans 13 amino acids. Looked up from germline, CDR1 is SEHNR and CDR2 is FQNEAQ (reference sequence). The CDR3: CASSLPYRDGYTF. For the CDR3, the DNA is TGTGCCAGCAGCTTGCCTTACAGGGACGGCTACACCTTC.

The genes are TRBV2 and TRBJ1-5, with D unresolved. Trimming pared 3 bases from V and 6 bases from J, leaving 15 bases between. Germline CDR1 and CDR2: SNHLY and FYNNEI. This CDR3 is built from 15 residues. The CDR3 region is CASSDRLGGGQPQHF. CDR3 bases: TGTGCCAGCAGTGATCGGTTGGGAGGTGGTCAGCCCCAGCATTTT.

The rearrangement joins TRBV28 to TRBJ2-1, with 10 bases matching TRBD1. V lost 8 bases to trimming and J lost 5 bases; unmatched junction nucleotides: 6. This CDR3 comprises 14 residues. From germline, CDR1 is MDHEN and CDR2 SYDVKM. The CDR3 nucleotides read TGTGCCAGCCGTTGGGGGACAGGGGACAATGAGCAGTTCTTC. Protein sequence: CASRWGTGDNEQFF. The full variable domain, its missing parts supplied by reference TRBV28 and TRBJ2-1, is DVKVTQSSRYLVKRTGEKVFLECVQDMDHENMFWYRQDPGLGLRLIYFSYDVKMKEKGDIPEGYSVSREKKERFSLILESASTNQTSMYLCASRWGTGDNEQFFGPGTRLTVL.